This paragraph reports one TCR beta chain. The CDR3 consists of 14 residues. Germline V gives CDR1 SEHNR, CDR2 FQNEAQ (reference sequence). V was shortened by 5 bases and J by 2 bases, with 12 bases between the two germline ends. The source of the sample is a study of Graves' ophthalmopathy and Graves' hyperthyroidism. As the template, RNA transcripts were used to amplify TCR beta CDR3 regions. After a first-round RT-PCR with HTBI primers, a second-round multiplex PCR was run. TCRdb redid the calling of the multiplex PCR reads with MiXCR, one entry per CDR3 protein. The table includes around 51,000 distinct CDR3 sequences, around half detected once.

Sequencing was done on a sample of peripheral blood. The gene calls are TRBV7-9 and TRBJ1-1; D remains unclear. This sequence was found in an adult man with Graves' ophthalmopathy. The CDR3 region is CASSAAGENTEAFF. DNA for the CDR3: TGTGCCAGCAGCGCCGCCGGTGAAAACACTGAAGCTTTCTTT.